These T cell receptor beta chains were read from a single sample in a study of T cell responses to AZD1222 COVID-19 vaccine. Method: immunoSEQ multiplex PCR; TCRdb's copy keeps in-frame clones and lacks some. This table holds about 100,000 clones, about nine tenths found once. Sequenced material: peripheral blood, taken on day 0 of AZD1222 vaccination. The receptors were sampled from an adult in good health. Each CDR3 is given with its conserved first and last residue. The D gene is left open where the match is weak. Where a row states a size, it is once, few, many or the class of an expanded clone; other rows omit it.

J	D	size	V	CDR3	DNA
TRBJ2-2	TRBD1	NA	TRBV7-9	CASSPKGTANTGELFF	TGTGCCAGCAGCCCTAAGGGGACAGCGAACACCGGGGAGCTGTTTTTT
TRBJ1-1	NA	NA	TRBV7-3	CASSATVNTEAFF	TGTGCCAGCAGCGCAACAGTTAACACTGAAGCTTTCTTT
TRBJ2-7	TRBD1	NA	TRBV11-2	CASSLNPPGQGIGEQYF	TGTGCCAGCAGCTTAAATCCCCCGGGACAGGGGATTGGCGAGCAGTACTTC
TRBJ2-7	NA	few	TRBV3-1/TRBV3-2	CASSQDPRASYEQYF	TGTGCCAGCAGCCAAGACCCTCGTGCGTCCTACGAGCAGTACTTC
TRBJ2-1	NA	NA	TRBV4-2	CASSQGLQRPSNEQFF	TGTGCCAGCAGCCAAGGGCTACAGCGGCCGAGCAATGAGCAGTTCTTC
TRBJ1-5	NA	NA	TRBV7-2	CASSRTATGSYSNQPQHF	TGTGCCAGCAGCCGGACAGCCACGGGGTCGTATAGCAATCAGCCCCAGCATTTT
TRBJ1-6	NA	NA	TRBV28	CASSSGEPLHF	TGTGCCAGCAGTTCTGGGGAACCCCTCCACTTT
TRBJ2-7	TRBD1	once	TRBV30	CACLMDRDPYEQYF	TGTGCCTGCCTAATGGACAGGGACCCCTACGAGCAGTACTTC
TRBJ2-2	NA	NA	TRBV29-1	CSVLPTGGVEVGELFF	TGCAGCGTGCTTCCCACAGGAGGGGTGGAAGTGGGGGAGCTGTTTTTT
TRBJ1-1	NA	NA	TRBV6-5	CASTDNHGTEAFF	TGTGCCAGCACGGACAACCACGGTACTGAAGCTTTCTTT
TRBJ1-1	TRBD1	NA	TRBV19	CASSFGGRGSTEAFF	TGTGCCAGCAGTTTCGGTGGCAGGGGGAGCACTGAAGCTTTCTTT
TRBJ2-6	TRBD1	NA	TRBV10-3	CAISEQGPYSGANVLTF	TGTGCCATCAGTGAACAGGGGCCTTACTCTGGGGCCAACGTCCTGACTTTC
TRBJ2-1	TRBD2	NA	TRBV11-1	CASSSMTSGRINEQFF	TGTGCCAGCAGCTCGATGACTAGCGGGAGGATAAATGAGCAGTTCTTC
TRBJ1-4	TRBD1	NA	TRBV6-5	CASSYAGTANEKLFF	TGTGCCAGCAGTTATGCCGGGACAGCTAATGAAAAACTGTTTTTT
TRBJ2-3	TRBD1	NA	TRBV7-9	CASSRTPGQQADTQYF	TGTGCCAGCAGTCGAACACCGGGACAGCAGGCAGATACGCAGTATTTT
TRBJ2-1	TRBD2	NA	TRBV4-3	CASSQEGSSGLSEQFF	TGCGCCAGCAGCCAAGAGGGCTCTAGCGGGTTAAGTGAGCAGTTCTTC
TRBJ2-3	NA	NA	TRBV5-4	CASSWWDSEGDTQYF	TGTGCCAGCAGCTGGTGGGACTCGGAGGGGGATACGCAGTATTTT
TRBJ1-2	TRBD1	few	TRBV30	CAWSTSTGDYGYTF	TGTGCCTGGAGCACGTCAACAGGGGACTATGGCTACACCTTC
TRBJ1-5	NA	NA	TRBV18	CASSSVSGPQKLETQHF	TGTGCCAGCTCTAGCGTCTCAGGGCCTCAGAAATTGGAGACCCAGCATTTT
TRBJ2-3	NA	few	TRBV7-2	CASSLEWAATDTQYF	TGTGCCAGCAGCTTAGAATGGGCGGCCACAGATACGCAGTATTTT
TRBJ2-3	NA	NA	TRBV6-4	CASSDSAGELDTQYF	TGTGCCAGCAGTGACTCCGCCGGGGAGTTGGATACGCAGTATTTT
TRBJ2-7	NA	NA	TRBV28	CASSSGHPYEQYF	TGTGCCAGCAGTTCGGGACACCCCTACGAGCAGTACTTC
TRBJ2-7	NA	NA	TRBV3-1/TRBV3-2	CASSQAAAVYEQYF	TGTGCCAGCAGCCAAGCCGCGGCAGTCTACGAGCAGTACTTC
TRBJ1-6	NA	NA	TRBV9	CASSIGGTSGSPLHF	TGTGCCAGCAGCATCGGGGGGACAAGCGGTTCACCCCTCCACTTT
TRBJ2-5	TRBD2	NA	TRBV29-1	CSSGEGETQYF	TGCAGCTCGGGGGAGGGAGAGACCCAGTACTTC
TRBJ1-2	TRBD1	NA	TRBV4-1	CASSQAAGTGSLGYTF	TGCGCCAGCAGCCAAGCGGCCGGGACAGGATCCCTTGGCTACACCTTC
TRBJ1-3	NA	NA	TRBV28	CASSPSGLGASGNTIYF	TGTGCCAGCAGCCCTTCGGGCTTGGGCGCTAGTGGAAACACCATATATTTT
TRBJ2-1	TRBD2	NA	TRBV30	CAWSGGLAGDEQFF	TGTGCCTGGAGTGGTGGACTAGCGGGAGATGAGCAGTTCTTC
TRBJ1-1	TRBD1	NA	TRBV7-8	CASSLGLRGGGITEAFF	TGTGCCAGCAGCTTAGGCCTCAGGGGGGGCGGAATCACTGAAGCTTTCTTT
TRBJ2-2	TRBD2	NA	TRBV5-4	CASSLTLLAGKTGELFF	TGTGCCAGCAGCTTAACGCTACTAGCGGGAAAGACCGGGGAGCTGTTTTTT
TRBJ2-3	NA	NA	TRBV27	CASRQAGTDTQYF	TGTGCCAGCAGACAGGCAGGAACAGATACGCAGTATTTT
TRBJ1-5	NA	NA	TRBV2	CASSGGHSRSNQPQHF	TGTGCCAGCAGTGGGGGGCATAGTAGGAGCAATCAGCCCCAGCATTTT
TRBJ2-1	TRBD2	NA	TRBV7-2	CASSLVASGTQWHNEQFF	TGTGCCAGCAGCTTAGTGGCTAGCGGGACCCAGTGGCACAATGAGCAGTTCTTC
TRBJ1-4	NA	once	TRBV30	CAWSGAWGNEKLFF	TGTGCCTGGAGCGGGGCCTGGGGTAATGAAAAACTGTTTTTT
TRBJ2-7	NA	NA	TRBV5-8	CASSLGPSLGIMYEQYF	TGTGCCAGCAGCTTGGGGCCCTCTTTGGGGATTATGTACGAGCAGTACTTC